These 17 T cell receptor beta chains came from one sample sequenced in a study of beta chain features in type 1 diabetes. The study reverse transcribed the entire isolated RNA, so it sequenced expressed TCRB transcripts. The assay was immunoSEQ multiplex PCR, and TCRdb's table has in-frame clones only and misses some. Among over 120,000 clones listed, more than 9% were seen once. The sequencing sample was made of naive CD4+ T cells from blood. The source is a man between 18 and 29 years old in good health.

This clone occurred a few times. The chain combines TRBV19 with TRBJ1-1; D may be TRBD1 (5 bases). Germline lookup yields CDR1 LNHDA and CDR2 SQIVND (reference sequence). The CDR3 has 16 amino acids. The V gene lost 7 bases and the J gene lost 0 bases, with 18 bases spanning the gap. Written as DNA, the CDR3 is TGTGCCAGTACCATCCCGCCGGGGGGAATGAACACTGAAGCTTTCTTT. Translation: CASTIPPGGMNTEAFF.

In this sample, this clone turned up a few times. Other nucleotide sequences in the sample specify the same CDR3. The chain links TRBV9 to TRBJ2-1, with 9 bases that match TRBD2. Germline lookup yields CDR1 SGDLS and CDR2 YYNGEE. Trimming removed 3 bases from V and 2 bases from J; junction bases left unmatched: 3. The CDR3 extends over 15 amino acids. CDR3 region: CASSGSGGPYNEQFF. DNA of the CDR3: TGTGCCAGCAGCGGTAGCGGGGGCCCCTACAATGAGCAGTTCTTC.

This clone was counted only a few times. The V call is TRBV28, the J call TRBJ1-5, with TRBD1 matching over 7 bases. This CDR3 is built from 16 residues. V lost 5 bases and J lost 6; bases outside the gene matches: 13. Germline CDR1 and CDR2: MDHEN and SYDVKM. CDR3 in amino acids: CASSPHPGQAGQPQHF. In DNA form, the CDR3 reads TGTGCCAGCAGTCCCCACCCTGGACAGGCGGGTCAGCCCCAGCATTTT.

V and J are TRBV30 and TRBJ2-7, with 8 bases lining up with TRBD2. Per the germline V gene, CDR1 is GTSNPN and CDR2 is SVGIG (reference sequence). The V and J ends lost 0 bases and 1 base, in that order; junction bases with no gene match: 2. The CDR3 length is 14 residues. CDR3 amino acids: CAWSVSGGSYEQYF. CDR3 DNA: TGTGCCTGGAGTGTCTCGGGGGGGTCCTACGAGCAGTACTTC. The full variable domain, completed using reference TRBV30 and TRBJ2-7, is SQTIHQWPATLVQPVGSPLSLECTVEGTSNPNLYWYRQAAGRGLQLLFYSVGIGQISSEVPQNLSASRPQDRQFILSSKKLLLSDSGFYLCAWSVSGGSYEQYFGPGTRLTVT.

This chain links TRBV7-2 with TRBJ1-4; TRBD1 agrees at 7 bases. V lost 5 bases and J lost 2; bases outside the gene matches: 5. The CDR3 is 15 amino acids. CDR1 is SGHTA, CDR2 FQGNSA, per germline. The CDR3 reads CASSPTGQTNEKLFF. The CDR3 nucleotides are TGTGCCAGCAGCCCGACGGGACAGACTAATGAAAAACTGTTTTTT.

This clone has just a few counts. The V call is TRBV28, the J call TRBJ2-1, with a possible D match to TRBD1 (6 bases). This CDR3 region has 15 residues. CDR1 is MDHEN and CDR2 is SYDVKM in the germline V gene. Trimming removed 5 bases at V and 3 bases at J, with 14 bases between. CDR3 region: CASSRAGVGYNEQFF. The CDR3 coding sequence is TGTGCCAGCAGTCGAGCAGGGGTCGGCTACAATGAGCAGTTCTTC.

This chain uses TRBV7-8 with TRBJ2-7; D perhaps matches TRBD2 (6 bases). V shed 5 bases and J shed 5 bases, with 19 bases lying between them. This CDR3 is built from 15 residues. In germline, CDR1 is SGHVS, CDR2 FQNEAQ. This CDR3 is CASSETGSTADEQYF. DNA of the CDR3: TGTGCCAGCAGCGAAACCGGGAGTACGGCGGACGAGCAGTACTTC.

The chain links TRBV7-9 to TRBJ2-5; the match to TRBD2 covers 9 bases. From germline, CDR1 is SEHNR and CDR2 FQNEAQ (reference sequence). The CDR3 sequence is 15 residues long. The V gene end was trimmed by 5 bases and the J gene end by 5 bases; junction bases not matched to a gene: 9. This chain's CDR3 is CASSLGGGARETQYF. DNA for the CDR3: TGTGCCAGCAGCCTGGGCGGGGGGGCCCGCGAGACCCAGTACTTC.

Here the CDR3 DNA reads TGTGCCAGCAGCGGAGCACCGGGACAGCCCTCCTCTGGAAACACCATATATTTT. The encoded protein is CASSGAPGQPSSGNTIYF. The chain recombines TRBV7-9 with TRBJ1-3, with 7 bases that match TRBD1. The CDR3 is 18 residues long. V lost 5 bases, J lost 0 bases, and 13 bases stayed unmatched. The germline V gene has CDR1 SEHNR and CDR2 FQNEAQ (reference sequence).

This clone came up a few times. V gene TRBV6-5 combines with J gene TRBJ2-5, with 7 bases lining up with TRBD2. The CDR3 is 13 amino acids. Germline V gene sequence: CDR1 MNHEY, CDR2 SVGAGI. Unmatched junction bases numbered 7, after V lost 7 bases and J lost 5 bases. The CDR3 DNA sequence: TGTGCCAGCACCCAAAGCGGGGCCGAGACCCAGTACTTC. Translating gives CASTQSGAETQYF.

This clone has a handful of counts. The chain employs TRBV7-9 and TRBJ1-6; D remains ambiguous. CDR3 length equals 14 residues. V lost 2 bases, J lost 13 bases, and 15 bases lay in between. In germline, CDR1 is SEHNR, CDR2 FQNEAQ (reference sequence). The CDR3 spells CASSLSASGSPLHF. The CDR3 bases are TGTGCCAGCAGCTTAAGCGCTTCGGGATCCCCCCTCCACTTT.

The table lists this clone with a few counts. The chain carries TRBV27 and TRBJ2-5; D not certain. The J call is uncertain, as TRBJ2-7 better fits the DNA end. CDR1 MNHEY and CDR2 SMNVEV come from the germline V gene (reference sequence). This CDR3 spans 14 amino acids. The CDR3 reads CASSPRKTTYEQYF. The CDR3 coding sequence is TGTGCCAGCAGTCCTCGGAAAACGACATACGAGCAGTACTTC.

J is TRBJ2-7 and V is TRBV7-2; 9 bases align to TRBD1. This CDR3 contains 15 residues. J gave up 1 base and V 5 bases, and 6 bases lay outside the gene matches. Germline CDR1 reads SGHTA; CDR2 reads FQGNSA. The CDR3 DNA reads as TGTGCCAGCAGCCAAGGGACAGGGCTTTCCTACGAGCAGTACTTC. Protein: CASSQGTGLSYEQYF. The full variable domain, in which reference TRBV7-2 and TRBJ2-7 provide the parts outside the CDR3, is GAGVSQSPSNKVTEKGKDVELRCDPISGHTALYWYRQSLGQGLEFLIYFQGNSAPDKSGLPSDRFSAERTGGSVSTLTIQRTQQEDSAVYLCASSQGTGLSYEQYFGPGTRLTVT.

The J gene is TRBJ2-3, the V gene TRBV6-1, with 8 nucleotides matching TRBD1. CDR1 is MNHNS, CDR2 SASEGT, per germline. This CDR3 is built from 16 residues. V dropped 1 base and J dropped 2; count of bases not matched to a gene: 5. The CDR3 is CASSEEIRGPTDTQYF. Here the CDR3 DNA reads TGTGCCAGCAGTGAAGAAATCAGGGGGCCCACAGATACGCAGTATTTT.

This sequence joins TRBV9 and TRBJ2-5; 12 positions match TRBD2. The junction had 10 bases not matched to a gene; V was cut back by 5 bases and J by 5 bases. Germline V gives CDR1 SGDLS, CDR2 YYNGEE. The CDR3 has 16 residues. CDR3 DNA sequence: TGTGCCAGCAGTGAAACCTCACTAGCGGGGGGTGAGACCCAGTACTTC. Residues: CASSETSLAGGETQYF.

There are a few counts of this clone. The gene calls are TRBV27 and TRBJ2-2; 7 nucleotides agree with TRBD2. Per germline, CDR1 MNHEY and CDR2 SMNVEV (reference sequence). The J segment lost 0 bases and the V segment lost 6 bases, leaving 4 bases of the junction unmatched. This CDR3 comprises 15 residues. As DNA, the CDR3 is TGTGCCAGCAGGACCGGGGGGTCGAACACCGGGGAGCTGTTTTTT. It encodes CASRTGGSNTGELFF.

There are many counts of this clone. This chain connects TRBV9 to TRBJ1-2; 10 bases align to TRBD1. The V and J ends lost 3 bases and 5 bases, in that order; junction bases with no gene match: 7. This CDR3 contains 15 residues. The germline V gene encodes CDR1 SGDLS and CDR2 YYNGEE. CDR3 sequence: CASSDSPGQGYGYTF. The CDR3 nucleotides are TGTGCCAGCAGCGACTCGCCGGGACAGGGGTATGGCTACACCTTC.